Listed below are T cell receptor beta chains from one sample, sequenced in a study of blood T cell repertoires in COVID-19. Produced via immunoSEQ multiplex PCR; TCRdb's table is partial and in-frame only. There are some 210,000 clones in the sample; approximately 82% occur only once, and 9.5% to 15% lies in the top ten. Input material: peripheral blood. The receptors come from a woman between 40 and 50 years old with acute or convalescent COVID-19. The CDR3 runs from the conserved cysteine through the conserved F or W. The D gene is left open where the match is weak. Clone size is stated in some rows and not others, as once, few, many or a class when expanded.

cdr3_nt	cdr3_aa	d_call	clone_size	v_call	j_call
TGTGCCAGCTCACTCAATGACAGGGGGCTGTCCTATGGCTACACCTTC	CASSLNDRGLSYGYTF	TRBD1	-	TRBV18	TRBJ1-2
TGTGCCAGCAGGCCAGGGTATAGCAATCAGCCCCAGCATTTT	CASRPGYSNQPQHF	-	-	TRBV6-5	TRBJ1-5
TGTGCCAGCAGCTTAGACCCGGGACAACAAGGCTATGGCTACACCTTC	CASSLDPGQQGYGYTF	-	-	TRBV7-6	TRBJ1-2
TGTGCCAGCTCACCCGGGACTCGAGGTGAAAAACTGTTTTTT	CASSPGTRGEKLFF	-	few	TRBV18	TRBJ1-4
TGTGCCAGCAGTTCGGGACAGGGGGGCGGAGGCTACACCTTC	CASSSGQGGGGYTF	TRBD1	-	TRBV6-6	TRBJ1-2
TGTGCCAGCAGCCAAGATCTCACAGCTAACTATGGCTACACCTTC	CASSQDLTANYGYTF	-	-	TRBV4-2	TRBJ1-2
TGTGCCAGCAGCTCACTAGGGGCAGGGGATTTGACTGAAGCTTTCTTT	CASSSLGAGDLTEAFF	-	-	TRBV5-6	TRBJ1-1
TGTGCCAGCAGCCGAGGGGGTACAGGAAACACCATATATTTT	CASSRGGTGNTIYF	-	-	TRBV3-1/TRBV3-2	TRBJ1-3
TGTGCCTGGAACTCTAGAACAGGGGTTGGAAACACCATATATTTT	CAWNSRTGVGNTIYF	TRBD1	-	TRBV30	TRBJ1-3
TGCGCCAGCAGCCGGCTGGCGACAGAGGCCGGGGAGCTGTTTTTT	CASSRLATEAGELFF	-	few	TRBV5-1	TRBJ2-2
TGTGCCAGCTCACCACTCCCCTACCGGGAGGCGAGGACAGATACGCAGTATTTT	CASSPLPYREARTDTQYF	TRBD2	-	TRBV18	TRBJ2-3
TGTGCCAGCAGCGACCGGGACAGGATTAACTATGGCTACACCTTC	CASSDRDRINYGYTF	TRBD1	few	TRBV5-4	TRBJ1-2
TGTGCCAGCAGCCCCGACACTCGAGGGGCCAAAAACATTCAGTACTTC	CASSPDTRGAKNIQYF	-	-	TRBV7-9	TRBJ2-4
TGTGCCAGCAGCTTAGAGGCAGGGCGCTACACCTTC	CASSLEAGRYTF	-	-	TRBV7-9	TRBJ1-2
TGTGCCAGCAGCCCCGGACTAGCGGGAGGGCCGATTTATTTT	CASSPGLAGGPIYF	TRBD2	-	TRBV7-2	TRBJ2-3
TGTGCCAGCAGCTTGTCCCCGGGACAGGGGGAGCGCTATGGCTACACCTTC	CASSLSPGQGERYGYTF	TRBD1	-	TRBV5-6	TRBJ1-2
TGTGCCAGCAGTTCATACGGACTAGCGGGTTCCACCTACGAGCAGTACTTC	CASSSYGLAGSTYEQYF	TRBD2	-	TRBV6-2/TRBV6-3	TRBJ2-7
TGTGCCAGCAGCTTGATTCACGCGTCCTACGAGCAGTACTTC	CASSLIHASYEQYF	-	many	TRBV5-6	TRBJ2-7
TGCGCCAGCAGTGAGTACGGGACTAACACTGAAGCTTTCTTT	CASSEYGTNTEAFF	-	-	TRBV10-1	TRBJ1-1
TGTGCCAGCAGGGGGACAGGGGGTCGCACAGATACGCAGTATTTT	CASRGTGGRTDTQYF	TRBD1	-	TRBV6-5	TRBJ2-3
TGTGCCAGCAGTTACTACGGGAACTCCTACAATGAGCAGTTCTTC	CASSYYGNSYNEQFF	-	-	TRBV6-5	TRBJ2-1
TGTGCCAGCAGCGAAGGTCCCAGGGACACCCTAGAGCAGTTCTTC	CASSEGPRDTLEQFF	-	once	TRBV5-5	TRBJ2-1
TGTGCCAGCAGCTTGGTTCCCGGGCACAGGGCCTACGAGCAGTACTTC	CASSLVPGHRAYEQYF	-	few	TRBV7-9	TRBJ2-7
TGCGCCAGCAGCCAATCCAGGGACAGATATTACAATGAGCAGTTCTTC	CASSQSRDRYYNEQFF	TRBD1	-	TRBV5-1	TRBJ2-1
TGTGCCAGCAGTTACAGGGGGCCAATAGGGGACACTGAAGCTTTCTTT	CASSYRGPIGDTEAFF	TRBD1	-	TRBV6-5	TRBJ1-1
TGTGCCATCAGTGATGGGACACCCGCACGCTACACCTTC	CAISDGTPARYTF	-	-	TRBV10-3	TRBJ1-2
TGTGCCAGCAGGCTGGGGGCAGCGTACGAGCAGTACTTC	CASRLGAAYEQYF	-	-	TRBV27	TRBJ2-7
TGTGCCAGCAGTTCGGAGGGGAGTTCTAGCACAGATACGCAGTATTTT	CASSSEGSSSTDTQYF	-	-	TRBV6-2/TRBV6-3	TRBJ2-3
TGTGCCAGTAGTATAAGGACAGGCCCCTATGGCTACACCTTC	CASSIRTGPYGYTF	TRBD1	-	TRBV19	TRBJ1-2
TGTGCTAGTAAAGCGGGGCCCAGCACAGATACGCAGTATTTT	CASKAGPSTDTQYF	TRBD2	-	TRBV12-5	TRBJ2-3
TGTGCCAGCAGTTACCGACTCGCCGGACTAGCGGGCAACGAGCAGTACTTC	CASSYRLAGLAGNEQYF	TRBD2	few	TRBV6-2/TRBV6-3	TRBJ2-7
TGCGCCAGCCGACTAGCGGGAGAGCGGGCAGATACGCAGTATTTT	CASRLAGERADTQYF	TRBD2	-	TRBV5-1	TRBJ2-3
TGTGCCAGTAGTAGGGAGGGGAGCAATCAGCCCCAGCATTTT	CASSREGSNQPQHF	-	-	TRBV19	TRBJ1-5
TGTGCCAGCAGTTATCAGGGGACATCCTACGAGCAGTACTTC	CASSYQGTSYEQYF	-	-	TRBV6-5	TRBJ2-7
TGCGCCAGCAGCTTGGATTCCCGGGACAGGGGAAAACTGTTTTTT	CASSLDSRDRGKLFF	TRBD1	few	TRBV5-1	TRBJ1-4
TGCGCCAGCAGCTGGGACAGCTACGAGCAGTACTTC	CASSWDSYEQYF	TRBD1	-	TRBV5-1	TRBJ2-7
TGTGCCAGTAGTACCCCTGTCCCGCAAGAGGGCTACACCTTC	CASSTPVPQEGYTF	-	-	TRBV19	TRBJ1-2
TGTGCCAGCAGTTACCTGACGGCTAGCTCTGGAAACACCATATATTTT	CASSYLTASSGNTIYF	-	-	TRBV6-6	TRBJ1-3
TGTGCCAGCAGTATCATACCTGCGGGAGTGATATACGAGCAGTTCTTC	CASSIIPAGVIYEQFF	TRBD2	once	TRBV27	TRBJ2-1
TGTGCCAGTAGTATAGGGGGAACAGGGTTCTATGGCTACACCTTC	CASSIGGTGFYGYTF	-	-	TRBV19	TRBJ1-2
TGCGCCAGCAGTCTGGGACAGGGTTACACTGAAGCTTTCTTT	CASSLGQGYTEAFF	TRBD1	few	TRBV4-1	TRBJ1-1
TGTGCCTGGAGTGTAGTGACAGGGGGTACCGGGGAGCTGTTTTTT	CAWSVVTGGTGELFF	TRBD1	-	TRBV30	TRBJ2-2
TGTGCCTGGAGTGACAGGGCGGTTCAGCCCCAGCATTTT	CAWSDRAVQPQHF	-	-	TRBV30	TRBJ1-5